The source of this T cell receptor beta chain is a study of T cells after yellow fever vaccination. Broader study findings: The CD4 compartment and the CD8 compartment contained a small share of clonotypes in common. FACS-sorted repertoires could harbor abundant contaminating bulk-population clonotypes. Most primary-vaccination clones reappeared after the booster (approximately 95% CD4, approximately 88% CD8).

The CDR3 is 13 residues long. From germline, CDR1 is LNHNV and CDR2 YYDKDF (reference sequence). V was shortened by 3 bases and J by 3 bases, with 9 bases between the two germline ends. By 5'RACE template switching, TCR cDNA was produced, with a universal primer site and UMIs added in the process. MiXCR, run by TCRdb on the 5' RACE reads, gives a single entry per CDR3 protein. Of hundreds of thousands of distinct CDR3 sequences detected, 15% to 20% appear once; the ten largest clones hold 18%. Notes on this clonotype: As yet, its antigen is unknown.

This chain joins TRBV15 and TRBJ2-7, with D uncertain. The clonotype was recovered from a man between 18 and 35 years old who received the YFV17D yellow fever vaccine. This specimen was PBMCs, taken before the yellow fever booster vaccination. The chain's CDR3 is CATSRAIDYEQYF. DNA for the CDR3: TGTGCCACCAGCAGGGCTATAGACTACGAGCAGTACTTC.